The 9 T cell receptor beta chains in this list originate from one sample, sequenced in a study of blood T cell repertoires in COVID-19. Produced via immunoSEQ multiplex PCR; TCRdb's table is partial and in-frame only. The sample includes some 350,000 clones, 70% to 90% of them seen just once. The sample was peripheral blood. These receptors all stem from a woman aged 25 to 39 with COVID-19, enrolled during active disease.

V is TRBV7-9 and J is TRBJ1-2; 8 bases align to TRBD1. CDR3 length: 16 amino acids. Germline V gene sequence: CDR1 SEHNR, CDR2 FQNEAQ (reference sequence). V was pared by 2 bases and J by 5 bases, with 10 bases of the junction left unmatched. CDR3 amino acids: CASSLLGQESPYGYTF. The CDR3 DNA is TGTGCCAGCAGCTTACTGGGACAGGAGTCGCCTTATGGCTACACCTTC.

The chain is built from TRBV12-3 or TRBV12-4 and TRBJ2-1; D gene uncertain. CDR3 length: 11 residues. Between the trimmed V and J ends, which lost 7 bases and 3 bases, there was a span of 4 bases. The CDR3: CASTSYNEQFF. CDR3 coding DNA: TGTGCCAGCACCAGCTACAATGAGCAGTTCTTC.

V gene TRBV6-6 combines with J gene TRBJ2-5; the match to TRBD1 covers 8 bases. Germline CDR1 is MNHNY and CDR2 is SVGAGI (reference sequence). With 2 bases clipped from V and 5 bases from J, the junction kept 7 bases outside the gene matches. This CDR3 has 15 amino acids. Written as DNA, the CDR3 is TGTGCCAGCAGTTACCCTGGACAGGGTGGGGAGACCCAGTACTTC. Amino acid sequence: CASSYPGQGGETQYF.

This sequence joins TRBV28 and TRBJ2-6; no definite D call. The CDR3 consists of 15 residues. Trimming stripped 6 bases from V and 3 bases from J, with 12 bases between. CDR1 and CDR2 (germline): MDHEN, SYDVKM. CDR3 coding DNA: TGTGCCAGCAGGTCACCTCTTAGTGGGGCCAACGTCCTGACTTTC. As protein: CASRSPLSGANVLTF. The complete variable domain, with remaining parts taken from reference TRBV28 and TRBJ2-6, reads DVKVTQSSRYLVKRTGEKVFLECVQDMDHENMFWYRQDPGLGLRLIYFSYDVKMKEKGDIPEGYSVSREKKERFSLILESASTNQTSMYLCASRSPLSGANVLTFGAGSRLTVL.

V gene TRBV6-5 combines with J gene TRBJ2-6; the match to TRBD1 covers 8 bases. The CDR3 has 15 amino acids. The V gene end was trimmed by 5 bases and the J gene end by 3 bases; junction bases not matched to a gene: 3. The germline CDR1 and CDR2 sequences are MNHEY and SVGAGI. This CDR3 reads CASSLGQGGANVLTF. DNA of the CDR3: TGTGCCAGCAGTCTTGGACAGGGTGGGGCCAACGTCCTGACTTTC.

The V gene is TRBV6-2 or TRBV6-3, the J gene TRBJ1-2, with a possible D match to TRBD1 (5 bases). Germline assignment: CDR1 MNHEY and CDR2 SVGEGT. With 5 bases removed from V and 6 bases from J, the gap between germline ends came to 10 bases. This CDR3 is 12 amino acids long. The DNA of the CDR3 is TGTGCCAGCAGTAAGGGGAAGGATGGCTACACCTTC. It yields the protein CASSKGKDGYTF.

This clone was found once. This rearrangement joins TRBV6-2 or TRBV6-3 to TRBJ1-1; 7 nucleotides line up with TRBD1. The V segment lost 2 bases and the J segment 7 bases; nucleotides outside the gene matches: 13. This CDR3 has 16 amino acids. Germline loops: CDR1 MNHEY, CDR2 SVGEGT. The CDR3, as DNA: TGTGCCAGCAGTTACGGATTTCGGACAGGTTCTTATGAAGCTTTCTTT. It codes for CASSYGFRTGSYEAFF.

The rearrangement links TRBV10-2 to TRBJ2-7; 12 bases fit TRBD2. Germline CDR1 and CDR2: WSHSY and SAAADI. This CDR3 comprises 15 residues. The junction had 8 bases not matched to a gene; V was cut back by 8 bases and J by 3 bases. Written as DNA, the CDR3 is TGCGCCAGCGCCCGACTAGCGGGGGAGTACTACGAGCAGTACGTC. Translating it yields CASARLAGEYYEQYV.

The chain recombines TRBV27 with TRBJ1-2; no definite D call. This CDR3 comprises 14 residues. Germline V gene sequence: CDR1 MNHEY, CDR2 SMNVEV (reference sequence). V was cut by 7 bases and J by 0 bases, with 12 bases left in between. The CDR3 DNA is TGTGCCAGCACCCCCGCCGGTACTAACTATGGCTACACCTTC. Its protein is CASTPAGTNYGYTF.